Following are 22 T cell receptor beta chains from one sample sequenced in a study of Ad26.COV2.S vaccination and SARS-CoV-2 variants. This table comes from immunoSEQ multiplex PCR, and its TCRdb copy is limited to in-frame clones, with some not included. The sample has a few hundred thousand clones, 92% seen once. The treatment was: over 15 received Ad26.COV2.S at low or high dose, single or two shots; about 5 received placebo; per-sample allocation not given. On day 63 after the first injection, vaccine and placebo recipients gave samples. The sample was peripheral blood, taken in a trial of Ad26.COV2.S vaccine versus placebo. The receptors stem from a person aged 18-60 years who received the Ad26.COV2.S COVID-19 vaccine or a placebo.

V is TRBV7-2 and J is TRBJ2-1; a weak D match, TRBD1 (6 bases). Germline CDR1 SGHTA, CDR2 FQGNSA. This CDR3 has 13 amino acids. With 3 bases removed from V and 7 bases from J, the gap between germline ends came to 10 bases. The CDR3 region is CASSLTGSNEQFF. CDR3 sequence (DNA): TGTGCCAGCAGCTTGACAGGCTCAAATGAGCAGTTCTTC.

This chain joins TRBV29-1 and TRBJ1-2, with 7 bases aligning to TRBD1. The CDR3 covers 14 residues. The J segment lost 2 bases and the V segment lost 3 bases, leaving 6 bases of the junction unmatched. The germline CDR1 and CDR2 sequences are SQVTM and ANQGSEA. The CDR3 DNA reads as TGCAGCGTTGAGAGGGACAGAGCCAACTATGGCTACACCTTC. Translation: CSVERDRANYGYTF.

This chain connects TRBV28 to TRBJ2-7; the match to TRBD1 covers 9 bases. With V trimmed by 5 bases and J by 2 bases, 7 bases remained unmatched. CDR3 length: 15 amino acids. Germline CDR1 MDHEN, CDR2 SYDVKM. The CDR3 loop is CASSLLGQGTYEQYF. The DNA for the CDR3 is TGTGCCAGCAGTCTCCTCGGACAGGGGACCTACGAGCAGTACTTC.

This rearrangement joins TRBV2 to TRBJ1-1, with a tentative D call TRBD1 (5 bases). Deletions cut 5 bases from V and 2 bases from J, with 15 bases between. The germline V gene has CDR1 SNHLY and CDR2 FYNNEI. This CDR3 has 15 amino acids. CDR3 sequence (DNA): TGTGCCAGCAGTCTATCAGGGTTGGTAAACACTGAAGCTTTCTTT. The encoded protein is CASSLSGLVNTEAFF.

The chain links TRBV18 to TRBJ1-1; D gene uncertain. Trimming took off 5 bases at V and 4 bases at J, with 11 bases between the two ends. This CDR3 comprises 13 residues. Germline loops: CDR1 KGHSH, CDR2 LQKENI. As DNA, the CDR3 is TGTGCCAGCTCAACAAGTTCGGCCACTGAAGCTTTCTTT. Protein sequence: CASSTSSATEAFF.

The chain employs TRBV6-5 and TRBJ1-1; maybe TRBD1 (5 bases). Germline CDR1 is MNHEY and CDR2 is SVGAGI. Trimming stripped 8 bases from V and 7 bases from J, with 8 bases between. The CDR3 contains 10 residues. The CDR3 DNA sequence: TGTGCCAGCGGACACCTTGAAGCTTTCTTT. This gives the protein CASGHLEAFF.

This chain joins TRBV24-1 and TRBJ2-1; D tentatively reads TRBD1 or TRBD2 (5 bases each). Germline V CDR1 and CDR2: KGHDR, SFDVKD. The CDR3 loop spans 15 amino acids. The germline V and J ends were trimmed by 4 bases and 5 bases, with 14 bases remaining between them. DNA for the CDR3: TGTGCCACCAGTGACGCTCCGGGACGGAACAATGAGCAGTTCTTC. Its protein is CATSDAPGRNNEQFF.

J is TRBJ1-3 and V is TRBV7-8, with a weak D call TRBD1 (5 bases). Germline values: CDR1 SGHVS, CDR2 FQNEAQ. V dropped 3 bases and J dropped 0 bases, with 15 bases sitting between them. The CDR3 spans 17 residues. This chain's CDR3 is CASSLVSNRPSGNTIYF. The CDR3 region has the DNA TGTGCCAGCAGCTTGGTTTCCAACAGGCCCTCTGGAAACACCATATATTTT.

CDR3 protein: CAWIPLGGMNTGELFF. In DNA, the CDR3 is TGTGCCTGGATCCCACTGGGGGGGATGAACACCGGGGAGCTGTTTTTT. The V and J genes are TRBV30 and TRBJ2-2; TRBD2 agrees at 7 bases. The CDR3 covers 16 residues. Germline V CDR1 and CDR2: GTSNPN, SVGIG (reference sequence). The J segment lost 1 base and the V segment lost 4 bases, leaving 9 bases of the junction unmatched.

This chain uses TRBV13 with TRBJ2-7; tentative D call: TRBD1 (6 bases). The V and J ends lost 5 bases and 8 bases respectively, with 19 bases between them. The CDR3 consists of 14 residues. CDR1 is PRHDT and CDR2 is FYEKMQ in the germline V gene (reference sequence). The CDR3 here is CASSPQGLGTKQYF. CDR3 nucleotides: TGTGCCAGCAGCCCCCAGGGGCTAGGAACAAAGCAGTACTTC.

The chain uses TRBV2 and TRBJ2-6, with D hard to call. Per germline, CDR1 SNHLY and CDR2 FYNNEI. V dropped 3 bases and J dropped 0 bases, with 12 bases sitting between them. The CDR3 runs to 17 residues. CDR3 DNA: TGTGCCAGCAGTGACGGGCAGGATAGCTCTGGGGCCAACGTCCTGACTTTC. Translated, it gives CASSDGQDSSGANVLTF.

This chain links TRBV29-1 with TRBJ2-5; D not certain. The V gene lost 6 bases and the J gene lost 2 bases, with 10 bases spanning the gap. This CDR3 is built from 12 residues. The V gene's germline CDR1 is SQVTM and CDR2 ANQGSEA. The CDR3 here is CSVSESQETQYF. For the CDR3, the DNA is TGCAGCGTATCCGAAAGTCAAGAGACCCAGTACTTC.

The chain has TRBV6-4 and TRBJ2-3; D could derive from TRBD1 or TRBD2 (6 bases each). CDR1 and CDR2 (germline): MRHNA, SNTAGT. V lost 5 bases and J lost 3, with 12 bases in between. The CDR3 is 14 residues long. The CDR3 DNA is TGTGCCAGCAGTTGGGGGGCTCTAACAGATACGCAGTATTTT. It yields the protein CASSWGALTDTQYF.

CDR3 sequence reads: CASSLNTNYGYTF. CDR3 sequence (DNA): TGCGCCAGCAGCTTGAATACTAACTATGGCTACACCTTC. This chain links TRBV5-1 with TRBJ1-2; no definite D call. Germline lookup yields CDR1 SGHRS and CDR2 YFSETQ. Trimming stripped 1 base from V and 0 bases from J, with 4 bases between. The CDR3 totals 13 residues.

This clone was counted once. The V gene is TRBV27, the J gene TRBJ1-6; weak D call: TRBD1 (6 bases). Germline V gene sequence: CDR1 MNHEY, CDR2 SMNVEV (reference sequence). Trimming removed 3 bases at V and 9 bases at J, with 12 bases between. This CDR3 has 14 amino acids. Here the CDR3 DNA reads TGTGCCAGCAGTTTTGAACAGGGAGGTTCACCCCTCCACTTT. Its translation: CASSFEQGGSPLHF.

The gene calls are TRBV11-2 and TRBJ2-5; perhaps TRBD1 as D (6 bases). V gave up 4 bases and J gave up 9 bases, with 18 bases separating them. This CDR3 region has 14 residues. Germline CDR1 is SGHAT and CDR2 is FQNNGV. The CDR3 reads CASSYPSDSIAQYF. For the CDR3, the DNA is TGTGCCAGCAGCTACCCGTCGGACAGTATTGCCCAGTACTTC.

V usage is TRBV7-9 and J usage is TRBJ2-3; 9 bases map to TRBD2. J lost 2 bases, V lost 1 base, and 7 bases had no gene match. CDR3 length: 17 amino acids. Germline CDR1 is SEHNR and CDR2 is FQNEAQ (reference sequence). The CDR3 loop reads CASSLGLGGGATDTQYF. The CDR3 nucleotides read TGTGCCAGCAGCTTAGGTCTCGGCGGGGGGGCCACAGATACGCAGTATTTT.

V gene TRBV28 combines with J gene TRBJ2-1, with D perhaps assigned TRBD1 or TRBD2 (5 bases each). The ends were cut back, 3 bases at V and 0 bases at J, with 15 bases in the middle. CDR1 and CDR2 (germline): MDHEN, SYDVKM. The CDR3 covers 17 residues. The CDR3 protein is CASSFERGVSSYNEQFF. The DNA for the CDR3 is TGTGCCAGCAGTTTTGAGAGGGGCGTAAGCTCCTACAATGAGCAGTTCTTC.

The chain combines TRBV6-5 with TRBJ1-2; the D gene is possibly TRBD1 (5 bases). CDR1 and CDR2 (germline): MNHEY, SVGAGI. This CDR3 is built from 14 residues. Trimming took off 0 bases at V and 6 bases at J, with 11 bases between the two ends. CDR3 protein: CASSYSTGLDGYTF. The CDR3 nucleotides read TGTGCCAGCAGTTACTCAACGGGGCTGGATGGCTACACCTTC.

The genes are TRBV28 and TRBJ2-1; no clear D. The germline V gene encodes CDR1 MDHEN and CDR2 SYDVKM. V was shortened by 1 base and J by 0 bases, with 13 bases between the two germline ends. The CDR3 covers 17 residues. The CDR3 here is CASSLSGYPSSYNEQFF. In DNA form, the CDR3 reads TGTGCCAGCAGTTTATCGGGCTACCCGAGCTCCTACAATGAGCAGTTCTTC.

The chain has TRBV19 and TRBJ2-3; the match to TRBD2 covers 11 bases. V lost 4 bases, J lost 0 bases, and 6 bases stayed unmatched. In germline, CDR1 is LNHDA, CDR2 SQIVND (reference sequence). The CDR3 consists of 17 residues. CDR3 loop: CASSTRTSGYSTDTQYF. The DNA for the CDR3 is TGTGCCAGTAGTACCCGGACTAGCGGGTATAGCACAGATACGCAGTATTTT.

This clone was seen only a few times. The rearrangement joins TRBV4-1 to TRBJ2-1, with 8 bases fitting TRBD2. The J segment lost 7 bases and the V segment lost 1 base, leaving 9 bases of the junction unmatched. The CDR3 spans 16 residues. Germline V gives CDR1 MGHRA, CDR2 YSYEKL. The CDR3 DNA sequence: TGCGCCAGCAGCCAAGGCTCGCGACTAGCGTCTAATGAGCAGTTCTTC. Encoded protein: CASSQGSRLASNEQFF.